This T cell receptor (beta chain) came from a study of cytomegalovirus exposure and HLA in healthy donors. Looking at the study overall: The same platform as the roughly 670 first-cohort repertoires was used for the 90 to 150 validation repertoires, a later analysis reported.

V shed 5 bases, J shed 3 bases, and the junction held 4 bases outside the gene matches. CDR1 and CDR2 from the germline V gene are MNHEY and SMNVEV (reference sequence). The CDR3 contains 14 residues. Notes on this clone: Its antigen is currently unknown.

General study findings and limits: First-cohort TCR clusters tended to co-occur in the 130 or so validation repertoires, a later analysis found. Most TCR sequences showed up rarely, but some public TCRs showed up in many donors.

The repertoire was sequenced with immunoSEQ multiplex PCR; TCRdb's copy has only in-frame clones and lacks some. The repertoire has over 85,000 clones, almost 85% of them found once; the top ten carry 12%. The J gene is TRBJ1-2, the V gene TRBV27, with 9 bases fitting TRBD1. What was sequenced was PBMCs. This receptor was identified in a woman aged 18-30 years in good health and CMV-seropositive. The CDR3, as DNA: TGTGCCAGCAGTACTAGGGACAGGGACTATGGCTACACCTTC. Its translation: CASSTRDRDYGYTF.